A few counts support the clone carrying this T cell receptor (beta chain). Antigen specificity is unknown. This sample is part of a study of cytomegalovirus exposure and HLA in healthy donors. There are 12 residues in the CDR3. V was cut by 3 bases and J by 3 bases, with 6 bases left in between. Germline assignment: CDR1 SGHAT and CDR2 FQNNGV. General study findings and limits: Segments of the TCR beta V type were, in most cases, productive about 90% or about 30% of the time in an earlier analysis. Later analysis associated a missense DCLRE1C variant with TCR beta V- and J-gene trimming.

Vbeta (60) and Jbeta (13) primers were used in the PCR. Profiled with immunoSEQ multiplex PCR; TCRdb holds only in-frame clones, not every one. The sample includes 95,000 or so clones, 70% of them seen just once. The chain joins TRBV11-2 to TRBJ2-7; D is possibly TRBD2 (6 bases). The sequence derives from a woman aged 45-65 years in good health and CMV-seropositive. The specimen was PBMCs. The CDR3 region has the DNA TGTGCCAGCAGCTTCGGGGGCTACGAGCAGTACTTC. It translates to CASSFGGYEQYF.